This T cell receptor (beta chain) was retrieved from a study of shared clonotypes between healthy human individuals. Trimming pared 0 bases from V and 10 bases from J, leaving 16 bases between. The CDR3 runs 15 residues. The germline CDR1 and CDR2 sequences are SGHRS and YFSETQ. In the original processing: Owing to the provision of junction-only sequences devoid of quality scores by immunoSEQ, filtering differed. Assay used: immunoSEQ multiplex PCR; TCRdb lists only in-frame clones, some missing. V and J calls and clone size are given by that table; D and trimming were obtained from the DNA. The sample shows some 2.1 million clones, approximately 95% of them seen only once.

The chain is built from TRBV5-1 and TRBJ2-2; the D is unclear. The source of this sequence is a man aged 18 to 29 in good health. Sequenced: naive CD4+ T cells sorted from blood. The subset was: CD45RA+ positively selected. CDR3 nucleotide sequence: TGCGCCAGCAGCTTGGTTTTGGGGTCCCCGGAGGAGCTGTTTTTT. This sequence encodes CASSLVLGSPEELFF.